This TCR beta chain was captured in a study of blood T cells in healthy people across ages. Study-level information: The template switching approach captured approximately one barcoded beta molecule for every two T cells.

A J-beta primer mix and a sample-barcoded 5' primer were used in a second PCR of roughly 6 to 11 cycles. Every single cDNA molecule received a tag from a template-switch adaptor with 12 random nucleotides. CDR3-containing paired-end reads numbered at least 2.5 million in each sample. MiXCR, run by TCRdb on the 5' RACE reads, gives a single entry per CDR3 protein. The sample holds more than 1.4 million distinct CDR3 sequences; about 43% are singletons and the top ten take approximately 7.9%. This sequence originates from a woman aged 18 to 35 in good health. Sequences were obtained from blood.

Here the CDR3 DNA reads TGTGCCAGCAGTGAAATGAGGGGTCCGGGTGGGGCCAACGTCCTGACTTTC. It codes for CASSEMRGPGGANVLTF. This chain connects TRBV6-1 to TRBJ2-6; the D call may be TRBD1 or TRBD2 (5 bases each). Trimming removed 2 bases at V and 3 bases at J, with 14 bases between. CDR3 length equals 17 residues. Germline lookup yields CDR1 MNHNS and CDR2 SASEGT.